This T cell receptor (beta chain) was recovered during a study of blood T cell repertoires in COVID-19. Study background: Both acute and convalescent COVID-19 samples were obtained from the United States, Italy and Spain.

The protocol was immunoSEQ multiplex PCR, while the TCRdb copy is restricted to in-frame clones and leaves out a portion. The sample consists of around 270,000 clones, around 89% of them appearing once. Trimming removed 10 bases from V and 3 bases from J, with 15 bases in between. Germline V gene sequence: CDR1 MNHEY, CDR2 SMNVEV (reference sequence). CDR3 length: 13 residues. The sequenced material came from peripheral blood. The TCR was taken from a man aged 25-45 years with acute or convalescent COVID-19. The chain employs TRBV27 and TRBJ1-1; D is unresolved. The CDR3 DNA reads TGTGCCACCTCGTATAACGGGTACACTGAAGCTTTCTTT. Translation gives CATSYNGYTEAFF.